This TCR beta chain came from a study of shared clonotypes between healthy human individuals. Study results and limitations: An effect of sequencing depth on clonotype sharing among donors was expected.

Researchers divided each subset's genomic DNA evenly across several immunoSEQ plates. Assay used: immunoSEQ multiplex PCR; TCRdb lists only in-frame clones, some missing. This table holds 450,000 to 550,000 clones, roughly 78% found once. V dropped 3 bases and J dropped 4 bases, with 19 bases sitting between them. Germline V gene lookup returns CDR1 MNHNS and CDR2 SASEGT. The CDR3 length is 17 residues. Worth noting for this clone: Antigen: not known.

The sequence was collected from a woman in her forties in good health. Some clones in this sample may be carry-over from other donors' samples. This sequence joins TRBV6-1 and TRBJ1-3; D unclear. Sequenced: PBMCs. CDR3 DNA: TGTGCCAGCAGTGAGTTCAAGGGAGGCTATTACGGAAACACCATATATTTT. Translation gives CASSEFKGGYYGNTIYF.